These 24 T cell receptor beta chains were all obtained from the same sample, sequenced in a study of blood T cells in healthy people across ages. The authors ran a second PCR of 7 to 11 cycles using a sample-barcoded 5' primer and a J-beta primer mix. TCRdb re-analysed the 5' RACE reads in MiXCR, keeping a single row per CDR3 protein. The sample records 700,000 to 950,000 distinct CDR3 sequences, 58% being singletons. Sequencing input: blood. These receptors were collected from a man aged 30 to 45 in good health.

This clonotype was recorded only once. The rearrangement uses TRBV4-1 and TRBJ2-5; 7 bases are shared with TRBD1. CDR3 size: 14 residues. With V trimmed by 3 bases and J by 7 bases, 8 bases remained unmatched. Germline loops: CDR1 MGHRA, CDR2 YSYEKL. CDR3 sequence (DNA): TGCGCCAGCAGCCAGCCGGGACAGTTACCGACCCAGTACTTC. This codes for CASSQPGQLPTQYF.

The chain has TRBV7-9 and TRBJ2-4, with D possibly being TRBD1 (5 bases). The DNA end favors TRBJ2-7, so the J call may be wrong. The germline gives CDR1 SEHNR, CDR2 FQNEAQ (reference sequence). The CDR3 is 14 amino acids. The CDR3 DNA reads TGTGCCAGCAGCTCAACGACAGACAACTACGAGCAGTACTTC. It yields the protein CASSSTTDNYEQYF.

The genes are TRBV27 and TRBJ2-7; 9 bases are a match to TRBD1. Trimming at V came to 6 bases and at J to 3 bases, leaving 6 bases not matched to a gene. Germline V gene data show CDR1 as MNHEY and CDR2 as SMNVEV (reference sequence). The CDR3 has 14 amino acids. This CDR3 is CASSKGQGSYEQYF. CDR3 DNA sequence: TGTGCCAGCAGCAAGGGACAGGGAAGCTACGAGCAGTACTTC.

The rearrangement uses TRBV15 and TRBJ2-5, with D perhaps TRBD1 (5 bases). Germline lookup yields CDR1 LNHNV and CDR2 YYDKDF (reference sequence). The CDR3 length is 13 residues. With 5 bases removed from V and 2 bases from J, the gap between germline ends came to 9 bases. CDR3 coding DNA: TGTGCCACCAGCCCGACAGAGCAAGAGACCCAGTACTTC. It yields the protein CATSPTEQETQYF.

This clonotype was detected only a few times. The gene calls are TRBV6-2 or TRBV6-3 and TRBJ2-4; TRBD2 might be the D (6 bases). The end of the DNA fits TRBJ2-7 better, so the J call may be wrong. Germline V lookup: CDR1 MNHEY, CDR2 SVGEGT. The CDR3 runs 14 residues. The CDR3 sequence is CASSYGGATYEQYF. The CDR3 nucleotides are TGTGCCAGCAGTTACGGCGGGGCAACCTACGAGCAGTACTTC.

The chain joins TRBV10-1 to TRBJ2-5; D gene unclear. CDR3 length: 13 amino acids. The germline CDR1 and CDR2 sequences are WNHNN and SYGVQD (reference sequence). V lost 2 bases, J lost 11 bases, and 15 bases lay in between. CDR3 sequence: CASSEGLGNEQYF. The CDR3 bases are TGCGCCAGCAGTGAGGGTCTTGGCAATGAGCAGTACTTC.

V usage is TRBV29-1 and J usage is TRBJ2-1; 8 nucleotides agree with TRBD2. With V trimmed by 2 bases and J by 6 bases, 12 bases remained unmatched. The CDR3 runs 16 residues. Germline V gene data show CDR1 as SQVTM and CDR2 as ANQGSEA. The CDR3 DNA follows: TGCAGCGTTGAAAAACGACGGGGGGGACCCCCCAATGAGCAGTTCTTC. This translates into CSVEKRRGGPPNEQFF.

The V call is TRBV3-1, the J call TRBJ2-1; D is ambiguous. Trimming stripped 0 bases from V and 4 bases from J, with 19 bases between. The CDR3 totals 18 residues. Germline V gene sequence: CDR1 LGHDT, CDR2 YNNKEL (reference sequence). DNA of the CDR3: TGTGCCAGCAGCCAAGAATCAGAGCCCTCGGAAACTTACAATGAGCAGTTCTTC. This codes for CASSQESEPSETYNEQFF.

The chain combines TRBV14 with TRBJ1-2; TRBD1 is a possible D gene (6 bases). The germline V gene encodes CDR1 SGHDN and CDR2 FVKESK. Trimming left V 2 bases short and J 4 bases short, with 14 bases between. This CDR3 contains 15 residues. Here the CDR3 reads CASSQQQGLAYGYTF. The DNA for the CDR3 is TGTGCCAGCAGCCAACAACAGGGTCTGGCCTATGGCTACACCTTC.

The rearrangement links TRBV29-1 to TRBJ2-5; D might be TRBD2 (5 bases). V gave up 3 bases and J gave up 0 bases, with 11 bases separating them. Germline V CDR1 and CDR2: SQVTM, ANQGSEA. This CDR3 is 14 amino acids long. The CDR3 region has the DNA TGCAGCGTTGATACGTCGGGGTACCAAGAGACCCAGTACTTC. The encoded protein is CSVDTSGYQETQYF.

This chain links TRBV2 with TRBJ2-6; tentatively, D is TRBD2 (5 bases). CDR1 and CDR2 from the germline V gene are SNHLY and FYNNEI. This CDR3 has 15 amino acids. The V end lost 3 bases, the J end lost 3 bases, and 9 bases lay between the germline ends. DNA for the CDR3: TGTGCCAGCAGTGATTTCGGGGTTGGGGCCAACGTCCTGACTTTC. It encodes CASSDFGVGANVLTF.

CDR3 sequence reads: CASTPGGLAGVSTDTQYF. Written as DNA, the CDR3 is TGTGCCAGCACCCCCGGCGGACTAGCGGGAGTTAGCACAGATACGCAGTATTTT. The chain uses TRBV6-2 or TRBV6-3 and TRBJ2-3; 13 bases agree with TRBD2. This CDR3 has 18 residues. Germline CDR1 reads MNHEY; CDR2 reads SVGEGT. J lost 0 bases, V lost 7 bases, and 10 bases had no gene match.

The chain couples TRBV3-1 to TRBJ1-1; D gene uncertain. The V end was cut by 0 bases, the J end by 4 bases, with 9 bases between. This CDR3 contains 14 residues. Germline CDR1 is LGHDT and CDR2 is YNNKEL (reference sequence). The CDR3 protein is CASSQEGYGTEAFF. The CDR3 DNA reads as TGTGCCAGCAGCCAAGAGGGGTACGGCACTGAAGCTTTCTTT.

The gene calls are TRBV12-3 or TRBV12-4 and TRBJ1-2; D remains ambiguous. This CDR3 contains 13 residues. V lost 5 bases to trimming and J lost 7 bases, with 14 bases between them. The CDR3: CASSVSVTAGYTF. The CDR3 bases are TGTGCCAGCAGTGTATCGGTGACGGCTGGCTACACCTTC.

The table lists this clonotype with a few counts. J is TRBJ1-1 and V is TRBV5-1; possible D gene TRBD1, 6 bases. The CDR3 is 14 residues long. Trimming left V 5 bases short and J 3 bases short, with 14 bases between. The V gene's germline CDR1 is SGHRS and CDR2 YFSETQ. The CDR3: CASRIVGADTEAFF. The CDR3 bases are TGCGCCAGCAGAATTGTGGGGGCGGACACTGAAGCTTTCTTT. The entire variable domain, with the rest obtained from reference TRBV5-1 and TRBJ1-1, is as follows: KAGVTQTPRYLIKTRGQQVTLSCSPISGHRSVSWYQQTPGQGLQFLFEYFSETQRNKGNFPGRFSGRQFSNSRSEMNVSTLELGDSALYLCASRIVGADTEAFFGQGTRLTVV.

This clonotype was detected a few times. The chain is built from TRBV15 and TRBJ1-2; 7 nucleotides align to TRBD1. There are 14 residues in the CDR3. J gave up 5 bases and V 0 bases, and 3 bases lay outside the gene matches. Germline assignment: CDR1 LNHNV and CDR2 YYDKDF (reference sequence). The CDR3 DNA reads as TGTGCCACCAGCAGAGATAGACAGGGTTATGGCTACACCTTC. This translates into CATSRDRQGYGYTF.

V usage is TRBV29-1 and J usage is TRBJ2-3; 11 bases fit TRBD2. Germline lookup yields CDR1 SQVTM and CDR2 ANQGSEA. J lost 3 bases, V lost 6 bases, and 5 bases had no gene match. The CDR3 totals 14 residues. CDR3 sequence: CSVLAGGGTDTQYF. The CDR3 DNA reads TGCAGCGTCTTAGCGGGAGGGGGGACAGATACGCAGTATTTT.

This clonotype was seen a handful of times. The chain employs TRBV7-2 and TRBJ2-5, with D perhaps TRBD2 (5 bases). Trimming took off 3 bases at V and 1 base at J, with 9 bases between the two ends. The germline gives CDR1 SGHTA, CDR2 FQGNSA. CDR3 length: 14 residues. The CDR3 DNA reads TGTGCCAGCAGCTTCACCGCGGGCCAAGAGACCCAGTACTTC. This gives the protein CASSFTAGQETQYF.

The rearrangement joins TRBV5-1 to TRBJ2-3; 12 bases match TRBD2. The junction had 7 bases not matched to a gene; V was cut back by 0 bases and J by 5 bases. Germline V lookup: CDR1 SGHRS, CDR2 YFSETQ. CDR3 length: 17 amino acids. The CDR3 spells CASSLEASGGEGDTQYF. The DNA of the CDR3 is TGCGCCAGCAGCTTGGAAGCTAGCGGGGGGGAAGGAGATACGCAGTATTTT. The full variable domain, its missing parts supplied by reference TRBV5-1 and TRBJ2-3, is KAGVTQTPRYLIKTRGQQVTLSCSPISGHRSVSWYQQTPGQGLQFLFEYFSETQRNKGNFPGRFSGRQFSNSRSEMNVSTLELGDSALYLCASSLEASGGEGDTQYFGPGTRLTVL.

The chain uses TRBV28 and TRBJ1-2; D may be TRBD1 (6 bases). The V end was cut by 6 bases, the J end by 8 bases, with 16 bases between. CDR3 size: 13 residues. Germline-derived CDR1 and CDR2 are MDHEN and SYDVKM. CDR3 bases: TGTGCCAGCAGGCCCTCAGGGGTTGACGGCTACACCTTC. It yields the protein CASRPSGVDGYTF.

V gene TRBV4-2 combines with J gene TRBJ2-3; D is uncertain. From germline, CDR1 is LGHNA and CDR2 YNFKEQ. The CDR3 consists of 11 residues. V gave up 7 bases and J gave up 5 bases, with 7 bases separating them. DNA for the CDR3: TGTGCCAGCATCTCTGGAGATACGCAGTATTTT. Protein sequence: CASISGDTQYF.

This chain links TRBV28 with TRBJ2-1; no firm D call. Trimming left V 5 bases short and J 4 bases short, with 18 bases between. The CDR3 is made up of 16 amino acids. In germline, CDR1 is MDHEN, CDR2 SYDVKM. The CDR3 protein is CASSPSRGNVYNEQFF. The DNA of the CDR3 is TGTGCCAGCAGTCCGTCTAGAGGAAACGTTTACAATGAGCAGTTCTTC.

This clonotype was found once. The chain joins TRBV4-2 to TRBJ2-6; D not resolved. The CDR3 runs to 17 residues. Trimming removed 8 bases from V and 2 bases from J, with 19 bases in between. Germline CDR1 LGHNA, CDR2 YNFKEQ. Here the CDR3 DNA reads TGTGCCAGCTCCATCAGTCGGAAGATAACTGGGGCCAACGTCCTGACTTTC. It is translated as CASSISRKITGANVLTF.

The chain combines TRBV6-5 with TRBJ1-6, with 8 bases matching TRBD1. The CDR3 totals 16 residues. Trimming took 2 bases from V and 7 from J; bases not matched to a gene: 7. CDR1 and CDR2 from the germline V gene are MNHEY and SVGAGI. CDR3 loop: CASSYRPQGGNSPLHF. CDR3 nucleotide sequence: TGTGCCAGCAGTTACCGACCACAGGGGGGCAATTCACCCCTCCACTTT.